The next 8 T cell receptor beta chains were all read from a single sample in a study of control samples from healthy donors and cancer patients. Produced via immunoSEQ multiplex PCR; TCRdb's table is partial and in-frame only. The sample lists 170,000 or so clones, roughly 93% occurring once. The sample taken for sequencing was blood. The origin of the receptors is a man in his late teens or twenties in good health.

This rearrangement joins TRBV6-5 to TRBJ2-7, with TRBD1 matching 9 bases. The CDR3 extends over 15 amino acids. V lost 6 bases and J lost 5; bases outside the gene matches: 11. Germline lookup yields CDR1 MNHEY and CDR2 SVGAGI. The chain's CDR3 is CASRGSGTGFHEQYF. The CDR3 DNA reads as TGTGCCAGCAGAGGGTCGGGGACAGGGTTCCACGAGCAGTACTTC.

The chain carries TRBV5-4 and TRBJ2-7; the D is unclear. Looked up from germline, CDR1 is SGHNT and CDR2 is YYREEE (reference sequence). Trimming stripped 0 bases from V and 5 bases from J, with 12 bases between. This CDR3 region has 14 residues. CDR3 coding DNA: TGTGCCAGCAGCTTGGAAGCCGTTGGGGACGAGCAGTACTTC. It is translated as CASSLEAVGDEQYF.

V usage is TRBV5-4 and J usage is TRBJ2-1; no firm D call. The V gene's germline CDR1 is SGHNT and CDR2 YYREEE (reference sequence). Trimming shortened V by 7 bases and J by 0 bases, and 11 bases separated the two germline ends. The CDR3 sequence is 14 residues long. Written as DNA, the CDR3 is TGTGCCAGCTCGGACGGCCGCTCCTACAATGAGCAGTTCTTC. Translation: CASSDGRSYNEQFF.

This rearrangement joins TRBV12-5 to TRBJ1-5, with D maybe TRBD1 (6 bases). Germline V gene lookup returns CDR1 LGHNT and CDR2 FRNRAP. V was pared by 6 bases and J by 6 bases, with 15 bases between. This CDR3 spans 14 amino acids. Here the CDR3 DNA reads TGTGCTAGTGGGGTTACAGGGCCATTTCAGCCCCAGCATTTT. Its protein is CASGVTGPFQPQHF.

The J gene is TRBJ1-1, the V gene TRBV7-9; the D gene is possibly TRBD1 (5 bases). Trimming pared 4 bases from V and 1 base from J, leaving 13 bases between. The CDR3 is 15 amino acids. CDR1 SEHNR and CDR2 FQNEAQ come from the germline V gene (reference sequence). CDR3 amino acids: CASSSPIQGNTEAFF. CDR3 DNA sequence: TGTGCCAGCAGCTCCCCAATTCAGGGGAACACTGAAGCTTTCTTT.

The rearrangement joins TRBV12-3 or TRBV12-4 to TRBJ1-1; D gene uncertain. The V end lost 3 bases, the J end lost 6 bases, and 8 bases lay between the germline ends. The CDR3 has 12 residues. CDR3 bases: TGTGCCAGCAGTTTGTTCAAGCCTGAAGCTTTCTTT. Its translation: CASSLFKPEAFF.

The chain uses TRBV5-6 and TRBJ2-1; no clear D gene. Trimming left V 1 base short and J 9 bases short, with 5 bases between. The germline CDR1 and CDR2 sequences are SGHDT and YYEEEE. This CDR3 spans 11 amino acids. In nucleotides, the CDR3 is TGTGCCAGCAGCTTGTCGGGTGAGCAGTTCTTC. It is translated as CASSLSGEQFF.

The chain has TRBV7-3 and TRBJ1-3, with TRBD1 matching 9 bases. This CDR3 spans 16 amino acids. Germline values: CDR1 SGHTA, CDR2 FQGTGA. J lost 1 base, V lost 2 bases, and 3 bases had no gene match. In DNA form, the CDR3 reads TGTGCCAGCAGCTTAGCGGGACAGGGATCTGGAAACACCATATATTTT. Translated: CASSLAGQGSGNTIYF.